This T cell receptor (beta chain) was sequenced in a study of shared clonotypes between healthy human individuals (dated by TCRdb to 2019 to 2021). Some background on the complete study: A couple of women and three men aged 18 to 49 years were included in the cohort. To increase sequencing depth and limit assay-specific biases, TCR repertoire library preparation and sequencing were carried out by different laboratories using diverse techniques. Blood TCR repertoires of about 5 healthy adults were deeply sequenced to estimate repertoire size and the extent of clonotype sharing between individuals. For each donor, CD4 naive and CD4 memory were each given three plates, CD8 naive was given two plates, and CD8 memory was given one plate. Each donor's leukapheresis produced roughly between roughly 0.94 and 9.5 billion PBMCs.

The germline V gene provides CDR1 MNHEY and CDR2 SVGAGI. The V and J ends are trimmed by 2 bases and 3 bases, leaving 11 bases between them. The CDR3 spans 14 residues, from the cysteine through the phenylalanine. Kept here is only the CDR3 DNA, which spans 42 bases and is read in frame from base 1. Study-wide findings and limitations: Based on pairwise subsampling, the degree of clonotype sharing among donors was expected to be affected by sequencing depth. Estimated clonotype richness was generally larger for naive than for memory subsets. Compared with non-shared clonotypes, clonotypes shared by all four sorted-subset donors had higher generation probabilities. Sampling was limited to blood, and TCR repertoires in tissue likely differ from TCR repertoires in blood. Because the study included a small number of donors, the genetic and exposure-history diversity represented was limited. Sharing across several donors was observed for about 5% of naive CD4, less than 4% of naive CD8, roughly 2.3% of memory CD4, and 0.4% of memory CD8 clonotypes. Rarefaction of sorted-subset datasets indicated incomplete sequencing despite the large sequencing depth.

This clone was seen a single time. Its antigen is unknown. No much larger clone is present one base from it, and per-base qualities are unavailable. Using the deep immunoSEQ assay, multiplex PCR amplified TCR CDR3 regions from genomic DNA. Extracted genomic DNA from each cell subset was spread evenly across all wells of several immunoSEQ 96-well plates, with each plate serving as a replicate. For sorted subsets, each replicate PCR was loaded with roughly 200 ng genomic DNA, equivalent to 30,000 or so T cell genomes. Purified libraries were measured with a Qubit 3.0 fluorometer, size-checked on a Bioanalyzer 2100, and measured again with the KAPA Library Quantification kit. Every immunoSEQ 96-well plate was sequenced on a separate single-read 150-cycle Illumina NextSeq 550 flow cell. The original methods were these. Because only junctional sequences without quality scores were contained in the immunoSEQ output, filtering matching that applied to full-length reads could not be performed. To assign V/J genes and CDR3, sequences were annotated using PyIR, a Python wrapper for IgBLAST v1.9, with IMGT germline references. Reads were filtered out if the reads had weak V/J assignments (E-value above 1e-6), no CDR3, stop codons, out-of-frame junctions, or ambiguous translated residues. V3J clonotypes were defined as sequences sharing the same inferred V gene, J gene, and CDR3 amino acid sequence. To compute the percentage overlap between repertoires, the number of shared unique clonotypes was divided by the size of the smaller repertoire. Three approaches were used to assess repertoire richness: RTK rarefaction, the Chao1 estimator, and Recon v2.1 estimates of unobserved clonotypes. Generation probabilities were computed with OLGA for all TCRbeta clonotypes obtained by the gDNA method from several donors. The table was pulled from immuneACCESS by TCRdb, which kept in-frame rearrangements only. Such tables lose some clones; where checked, under half of the loss comes from unresolved V genes, and the rest has no known cause. V and J calls and clone size come straight from that table; D and trimming were deduced from the DNA. The sample table shows 2 million to 2.5 million clones, and over 85% are seen once. The ten most abundant clones make up about 0.39% of the sample.

The donors were healthy, HIV-negative adults who had no recently reported acute infections or vaccinations. Only Caucasian adults living in Nashville, Tennessee, USA were represented among the donors. Magnetic negative selection was used to enrich CD4+ T cells, after which naive cells were positively selected on CD45RA and the negative fraction became the memory subset. Blood was obtained by leukapheresis, after which PBMCs were separated by Ficoll-Histopaque density gradient centrifugation and cryopreserved in liquid nitrogen vapor phase. Analytical flow cytometry was used to check the purity and quantity of every magnetically sorted T cell population. Genomic DNA was isolated from every sorted fraction and measured by UV absorbance on a Nanodrop 2000c.

Recombination linked TRBV6-5 to TRBJ2-7, with the D gene uncertain. The sample consisted of naive CD4+ T cells from PBMCs. The cell subset or site label, as the study defines it: CD45RA+ positively selected. The TCR originated in a young man in good health. Some clones in this sample may be carry-over from other donors' samples. The sequenced DNA is TGTGCCAGCAGTTACGATCCTACGAGCTACGAGCAGTACTTC. It specifies CASSYDPTSYEQYF.